One sample yielded the 4 T cell receptor beta chains listed below, sequenced in a study of glioma-infiltrating T cells. Amplification of TCR alpha and beta CDR3 regions from RNA used iRepertoire nested multiplex PCR. Using its own MiXCR run on the multiplex PCR reads, TCRdb lists one record per CDR3 protein. Of some 190,000 distinct CDR3 sequences in the sample, about 32% were seen once. Source material: glioma tissue, nonneoplastic brain tissue, or PBMCs (not recorded which). The receptor set was obtained from a human donor with low-grade glioma or glioblastoma, undergoing nonglioma brain surgery, or in good health (not recorded which).

The chain has TRBV4-3 and TRBJ2-3; D is unresolved. Trimming removed 1 base from V and 6 bases from J, with 8 bases in between. This CDR3 contains 13 residues. Looked up from germline, CDR1 is LGHNA and CDR2 is YSLEER. The CDR3 loop is CASSQGKWDTQYF. Here the CDR3 DNA reads TGCGCCAGCAGCCAAGGGAAATGGGATACGCAGTATTTT.

The sample holds many counts of this clonotype. The chain couples TRBV6-2 or TRBV6-3 to TRBJ2-7, with D tentatively TRBD2 (6 bases). Germline CDR1 MNHEY, CDR2 SVGEGT. This CDR3 contains 14 residues. Trimming stripped 5 bases from V and 2 bases from J, with 13 bases between. The CDR3 nucleotides read TGTGCCAGCAGTGCCCCGGGACTTCCCTACGAGCAGTACTTC. It codes for CASSAPGLPYEQYF.

This clonotype has ten or more counts. The rearrangement uses TRBV25-1 and TRBJ2-7, with a weak D call TRBD2 (5 bases). Per the germline V gene, CDR1 is MGHDK and CDR2 is SYGVNS. Trimming shortened V by 1 base and J by 7 bases, and 14 bases separated the two germline ends. This CDR3 is 14 amino acids long. CDR3 bases: TGTGCCAGCAGTGAATCGGGCGGAGGTGGTGAGCAGTACTTC. It translates to CASSESGGGGEQYF.

This clonotype was seen at least ten times. The chain employs TRBV19 and TRBJ2-1; D not resolved. V gave up 7 bases and J gave up 5 bases, with 18 bases separating them. This CDR3 contains 15 residues. Germline V gene data show CDR1 as LNHDA and CDR2 as SQIVND (reference sequence). The CDR3 bases are TGTGCCAGTACCCCACCGTTACAGAACAACAATGAGCAGTTCTTC. The encoded protein is CASTPPLQNNNEQFF.